These 13 T cell receptor beta chains originate from one sample sequenced in a study of circulating and synovial CD4+ cells in juvenile arthritis. Sequenced by immunoSEQ multiplex PCR; TCRdb stores in-frame clones only, minus some. The table shows fewer than 35,000 clones, with 90% to 95% occurring only once. Sample: CD4+ T cells from blood. The receptors were gathered from a human donor with juvenile idiopathic arthritis.

The count of this clone is one. The V and J genes are TRBV28 and TRBJ1-4; D unresolved. Trimming cost V 5 bases and J 1 base, with 11 bases left between them. Germline-derived CDR1 and CDR2 are MDHEN and SYDVKM. The CDR3 has 15 residues. This chain's CDR3 is CASSGRGGTNEKLFF. For the CDR3, the DNA is TGTGCCAGCAGTGGCCGAGGTGGAACTAATGAAAAACTGTTTTTT.

This chain links TRBV4-1 with TRBJ2-2; 14 nucleotides match TRBD2. The CDR3 is 17 amino acids. The junction had 2 bases not matched to a gene; V was cut back by 4 bases and J by 1 base. Germline values: CDR1 MGHRA, CDR2 YSYEKL. The CDR3, as DNA: TGCGCCAGCAGCCCAGGGACTAGCGGGGGGAACACCGGGGAGCTGTTTTTT. It specifies CASSPGTSGGNTGELFF.

The rearrangement joins TRBV5-4 to TRBJ2-1; 10 bases fit TRBD2. The CDR3 is made up of 17 amino acids. The germline V gene encodes CDR1 SGHNT and CDR2 YYREEE (reference sequence). J was trimmed by 8 bases and V by 0 bases; bases with no gene match: 11. CDR3 in amino acids: CASSLAVSSGSLYEQFF. The CDR3 DNA sequence: TGTGCCAGCAGCTTGGCCGTCTCTAGCGGGAGCCTTTATGAGCAGTTCTTC.

The chain employs TRBV5-4 and TRBJ2-1; TRBD2 matches 8 bases. Germline CDR1 is SGHNT and CDR2 is YYREEE (reference sequence). V dropped 4 bases and J dropped 10; count of bases not matched to a gene: 7. The CDR3 length is 13 residues. The DNA for the CDR3 is TGTGCCAGCAGCCCCAAGCGGGAGTCAGAGCAGTTCTTC. Protein sequence: CASSPKRESEQFF.

V is TRBV19 and J is TRBJ2-7; possible D gene TRBD1, 6 bases. V shed 1 base and J shed 4 bases, with 11 bases lying between them. This CDR3 region has 14 residues. Per germline, CDR1 LNHDA and CDR2 SQIVND (reference sequence). CDR3 nucleotides: TGTGCCAGTAGTATAGCAGGGGTGGCTTACGAGCAGTACTTC. It specifies CASSIAGVAYEQYF.

The gene calls are TRBV27 and TRBJ2-7; tentative D call: TRBD2 (5 bases). The V end lost 4 bases, the J end lost 1 base, and 14 bases lay between the germline ends. Germline V lookup: CDR1 MNHEY, CDR2 SMNVEV (reference sequence). The CDR3 runs 15 residues. CDR3 sequence: CASSSWRADSYEQYF. The CDR3, as DNA: TGTGCCAGCAGTTCATGGCGGGCCGATTCCTACGAGCAGTACTTC.

The gene calls are TRBV6-1 and TRBJ1-5, with unresolved D. With 6 bases removed from V and 1 base from J, the gap between germline ends came to 7 bases. This CDR3 contains 13 residues. The germline CDR1 and CDR2 sequences are MNHNS and SASEGT. CDR3 in amino acids: CASRKESNQPQHF. The CDR3 nucleotides read TGTGCCAGCAGGAAAGAGAGCAATCAGCCCCAGCATTTT.

The chain employs TRBV10-1 and TRBJ1-1; D not certain. Per germline, CDR1 WNHNN and CDR2 SYGVQD (reference sequence). V lost 3 bases to trimming and J lost 1 base, with 6 bases between them. The CDR3 runs 13 residues. The CDR3 spells CASSDQANTEAFF. The CDR3 nucleotides are TGCGCCAGCAGTGATCAGGCGAACACTGAAGCTTTCTTT.

The chain is built from TRBV19 and TRBJ2-1, with 7 bases lining up with TRBD2. Per germline, CDR1 LNHDA and CDR2 SQIVND (reference sequence). CDR3 length: 11 residues. V lost 6 bases, J lost 12 bases, and 5 bases stayed unmatched. The CDR3 bases are TGTGCCAGTAGCCGTCTAGCGGTGCAGTTCTTC. This sequence encodes CASSRLAVQFF.

The genes are TRBV4-3 and TRBJ1-5; D not resolved. The germline V and J ends were trimmed by 1 base and 3 bases, with 10 bases remaining between them. The CDR3 is 15 amino acids. Per the germline V gene, CDR1 is LGHNA and CDR2 is YSLEER. CDR3 in DNA: TGCGCCAGCAGCCAAGTATGGGAGAACAATCAGCCCCAGCATTTT. It yields the protein CASSQVWENNQPQHF.

This clone occurred a few times. The chain is built from TRBV28 and TRBJ1-4; perhaps TRBD1 as D (6 bases). The CDR3 loop spans 15 amino acids. Germline V lookup: CDR1 MDHEN, CDR2 SYDVKM. V was clipped by 5 bases and J by 5 bases, with 15 bases between them. CDR3 coding DNA: TGTGCCAGCAGTCTGGAGACAGGCCTGAATGAAAAACTGTTTTTT. Translation gives CASSLETGLNEKLFF.

To note about this clone: A read error may account for a junction end that differs from germline. The sample carries other DNA sequences with the same CDR3. J is TRBJ1-6 and V is TRBV7-2; D remains unclear. This CDR3 is built from 13 residues. CDR1 SGHTA and CDR2 FQGNSA come from the germline V gene. The CDR3, as DNA: TGTGCCAGCACCATTGGACTGAATTCCCCCCTCCACTTT. This codes for CASTIGLNSPLHF.

This rearrangement joins TRBV30 to TRBJ1-2, with 9 nucleotides matching TRBD1. Trimming cost V 3 bases and J 7 bases; bases outside gene matches: 9. Germline V CDR1 and CDR2: GTSNPN, SVGIG (reference sequence). There are 14 residues in the CDR3. The CDR3 DNA is TGTGCCTGGAGCCCTAGGACAGGGGCTGGTGGCTACACCTTC. Its protein is CAWSPRTGAGGYTF.